This record looks at one T cell receptor beta chain sequence and its context. These data are taken from a study of T cell responses to AZD1222 COVID-19 vaccine. Profiled with immunoSEQ multiplex PCR; TCRdb holds only in-frame clones, not every one. The sample shows approximately 150,000 clones, nearly 90% of them seen only once. This material consisted of peripheral blood, taken 28 days after the second dose of the MenACWY control vaccine. The TCR sequence derives from an adult who received the MenACWY meningococcal vaccine as a control.

CDR3 sequence (DNA): TGCAGCGTTGATGAGACAGGCGGGTTCTATGGCTACACCTTC. This encodes CSVDETGGFYGYTF. The chain couples TRBV29-1 to TRBJ1-2; a possible D gene is TRBD1 (6 bases). Trimming cost V 3 bases and J 4 bases, with 15 bases left between them. The CDR3 consists of 14 residues. Germline V gene lookup returns CDR1 SQVTM and CDR2 ANQGSEA.